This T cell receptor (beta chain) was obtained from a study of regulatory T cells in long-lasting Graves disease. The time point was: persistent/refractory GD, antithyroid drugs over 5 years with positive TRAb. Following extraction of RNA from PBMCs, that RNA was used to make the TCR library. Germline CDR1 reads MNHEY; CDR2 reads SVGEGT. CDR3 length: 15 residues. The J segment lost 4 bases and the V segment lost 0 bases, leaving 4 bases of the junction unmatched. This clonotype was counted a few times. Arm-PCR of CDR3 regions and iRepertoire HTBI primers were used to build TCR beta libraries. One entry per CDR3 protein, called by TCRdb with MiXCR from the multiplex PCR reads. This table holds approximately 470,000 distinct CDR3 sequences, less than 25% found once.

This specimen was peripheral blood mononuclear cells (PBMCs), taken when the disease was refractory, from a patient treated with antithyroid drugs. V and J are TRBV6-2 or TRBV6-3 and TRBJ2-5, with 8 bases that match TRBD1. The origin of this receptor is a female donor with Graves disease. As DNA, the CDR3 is TGTGCCAGCAGTTACTCGGCAGGGGGCGGAGAGACCCAGTACTTC. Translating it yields CASSYSAGGGETQYF.